The 18 T cell receptor beta chains below all came from one sample that was sequenced in a study of blood T cell repertoires in COVID-19 (dated by TCRdb to 2019 to 2021). Libraries came from the immunoSEQ multiplex PCR assay. As stored in TCRdb, this immuneACCESS dataset retains in-frame rearrangements with V and J assigned. A fraction of the clones does not appear; measured against another copy, unresolved V genes explain less than half of the discrepancy, and the remainder lacks a known reason. The sample has over 60,000 clones on record, 83% of them singletons. The ten largest make up roughly a tenth of the sample. Sequenced sample: peripheral blood. Receptors were obtained from a man aged 45-65 years with COVID-19, enrolled during active disease.

The chain links TRBV5-1 to TRBJ1-2; TRBD1 matches 8 bases. J lost 7 bases, V lost 6 bases, and 11 bases had no gene match. Germline CDR1 reads SGHRS; CDR2 reads YFSETQ. This CDR3 is 14 amino acids long. Written as DNA, the CDR3 is TGCGCCAGCATGTCAGGGACAGGCCAAAGTGGCTACACCTTC. It codes for CASMSGTGQSGYTF.

The V gene is TRBV7-9, the J gene TRBJ1-4, with D possibly matching TRBD1 (5 bases). This CDR3 spans 16 amino acids. The germline V gene has CDR1 SEHNR and CDR2 FQNEAQ (reference sequence). V was cut by 2 bases and J by 7 bases, with 17 bases left in between. CDR3 region: CASSLRAGSGGEKLFF. CDR3 nucleotides: TGTGCCAGCAGCTTAAGAGCGGGATCGGGGGGTGAAAAACTGTTTTTT.

This chain connects TRBV11-2 to TRBJ2-7; D not certain. The germline CDR1 and CDR2 sequences are SGHAT and FQNNGV. V dropped 3 bases and J dropped 3 bases, with 3 bases sitting between them. This CDR3 has 11 residues. Written as DNA, the CDR3 is TGTGCCAGCAGCTTCAGCTACGAGCAGTACTTC. Translation gives CASSFSYEQYF.

This clone was seen only once. The gene calls are TRBV30 and TRBJ1-5; a weak D match, TRBD1 (5 bases). Per germline, CDR1 GTSNPN and CDR2 SVGIG (reference sequence). Trimming removed 5 bases from V and 7 bases from J, with 18 bases in between. This CDR3 contains 14 residues. The CDR3 DNA is TGTGCCTGGGCCCAGGGTATTCAAGGACAGCCCCAGCATTTT. Translation: CAWAQGIQGQPQHF.

The gene calls are TRBV10-3 and TRBJ1-2, with 10 bases fitting TRBD1. This CDR3 is 16 amino acids long. The trim removed 0 bases at V and 3 bases at J, leaving 4 bases unmatched. Germline V gene sequence: CDR1 ENHRY, CDR2 SYGVKD. CDR3 DNA sequence: TGTGCCATCAGTGAGTCGGGACAGGGGCGCGACTATGGCTACACCTTC. It is translated as CAISESGQGRDYGYTF.

This clone showed up just once. The chain recombines TRBV5-1 with TRBJ1-1; 9 nucleotides line up with TRBD1. V shed 3 bases, J shed 5 bases, and the junction held 8 bases outside the gene matches. Germline V gene sequence: CDR1 SGHRS, CDR2 YFSETQ. The CDR3 spans 15 residues. The CDR3 nucleotides read TGCGCCAGCAGCTCGGGGACAGGGACAGTTACTGAAGCTTTCTTT. This sequence encodes CASSSGTGTVTEAFF.

This clone occurred a few times. This chain links TRBV6-5 with TRBJ1-5; 8 nucleotides agree with TRBD1. V shed 4 bases, J shed 5 bases, and the junction held 7 bases outside the gene matches. The germline V gene has CDR1 MNHEY and CDR2 SVGAGI. CDR3 length: 15 residues. The CDR3 loop reads CASSSRGQGYQPQHF. CDR3 in DNA: TGTGCCAGCAGTTCCAGGGGGCAGGGGTATCAGCCCCAGCATTTT.

This rearrangement joins TRBV6-5 to TRBJ2-2, with no clear D. This CDR3 has 14 residues. Germline V gene sequence: CDR1 MNHEY, CDR2 SVGAGI. With 7 bases removed from V and 8 bases from J, the gap between germline ends came to 17 bases. CDR3 amino acids: CASTPGLVSGELFF. In DNA form, the CDR3 reads TGTGCCAGCACCCCAGGTCTGGTCTCGGGGGAGCTGTTTTTT.

This clone was counted only a few times. The chain joins TRBV11-2 to TRBJ2-2; D is undetermined. Germline loops: CDR1 SGHAT, CDR2 FQNNGV. This CDR3 contains 13 residues. Trimming pared 8 bases from V and 2 bases from J, leaving 9 bases between. CDR3 coding DNA: TGTGCCAGCGGGCCCCATAACACCGGGGAGCTGTTTTTT. Its protein product is CASGPHNTGELFF.

About this clone itself: This same CDR3 is encoded by further DNA sequences in the sample. The V call is TRBV11-3, the J call TRBJ2-5; D is possibly TRBD2 (5 bases). V was shortened by 4 bases and J by 5 bases, with 5 bases between the two germline ends. From germline, CDR1 is SGHNT and CDR2 YENEEA. The CDR3 runs to 11 residues. Here the CDR3 reads CASSSGETQYF. DNA of the CDR3: TGTGCCAGCAGCTCGGGGGAGACCCAGTACTTC.

This chain joins TRBV15 and TRBJ1-2, with TRBD1 identical over 9 bases. J lost 5 bases, V lost 0 bases, and 1 base had no gene match. This CDR3 spans 14 amino acids. CDR1 LNHNV and CDR2 YYDKDF come from the germline V gene (reference sequence). CDR3 region: CATSREDRGYGYTF. The CDR3 DNA reads TGTGCCACCAGCAGAGAGGACAGGGGTTATGGCTACACCTTC.

This chain connects TRBV3-1 (or the pseudogene TRBV3-2) to TRBJ2-7; possible D gene TRBD2, 6 bases. Germline values: CDR1 LGHDT, CDR2 YNNKEL (reference sequence). The V end was cut by 4 bases, the J end by 6 bases, with 19 bases between. The CDR3 length is 15 residues. The CDR3 bases are TGTGCCAGCAGCCCACTCGGCGGGATAGGCGGCGAGCAGTACTTC. Translated: CASSPLGGIGGEQYF.

The rearrangement joins TRBV5-1 to TRBJ2-3; 8 nucleotides match TRBD2. V lost 0 bases and J lost 3; bases outside the gene matches: 12. The CDR3 extends over 18 amino acids. The germline V gene has CDR1 SGHRS and CDR2 YFSETQ. CDR3 in amino acids: CASSLAVNPGGATDTQYF. The CDR3, as DNA: TGCGCCAGCAGCTTGGCCGTGAACCCGGGGGGGGCAACAGATACGCAGTATTTT.

The chain recombines TRBV5-4 with TRBJ2-2; 7 nucleotides match TRBD1. V lost 0 bases to trimming and J lost 2 bases; unmatched junction nucleotides: 7. CDR1 and CDR2 (germline): SGHNT, YYREEE (reference sequence). This CDR3 has 17 residues. The CDR3 DNA reads TGTGCCAGCAGCTTGGGTCTGACAGGGTTTAACACCGGGGAGCTGTTTTTT. Its translation: CASSLGLTGFNTGELFF.

This chain uses TRBV7-2 with TRBJ2-5, with 16 bases matching TRBD2. With 5 bases clipped from V and 5 bases from J, the junction kept 2 bases outside the gene matches. This CDR3 has 15 amino acids. The germline V gene has CDR1 SGHTA and CDR2 FQGNSA. The CDR3 spells CASSRGLAGGETQYF. CDR3 in DNA: TGTGCCAGCAGCCGGGGACTAGCGGGGGGGGAGACCCAGTACTTC.

This chain uses TRBV6-5 with TRBJ2-1; 9 bases are a match to TRBD2. The CDR3 totals 13 residues. The V gene end was trimmed by 6 bases and the J gene end by 16 bases; junction bases not matched to a gene: 13. Germline V CDR1 and CDR2: MNHEY, SVGAGI. In nucleotides, the CDR3 is TGTGCCAGCAGACCCCTCAGTAGCGGGAGAGAATTCTTC. It specifies CASRPLSSGREFF.

The genes are TRBV28 and TRBJ2-6, with 9 bases fitting TRBD1. The V gene end was trimmed by 6 bases and the J gene end by 0 bases; junction bases not matched to a gene: 3. This CDR3 contains 16 residues. The germline gives CDR1 MDHEN, CDR2 SYDVKM. CDR3 in DNA: TGTGCCAGCAGGGACAGGGGAATCTCTGGGGCCAACGTCCTGACTTTC. Translated, it gives CASRDRGISGANVLTF. The full variable domain, in which reference TRBV28 and TRBJ2-6 provide the parts outside the CDR3, is DVKVTQSSRYLVKRTGEKVFLECVQDMDHENMFWYRQDPGLGLRLIYFSYDVKMKEKGDIPEGYSVSREKKERFSLILESASTNQTSMYLCASRDRGISGANVLTFGAGSRLTVL.

The chain is built from TRBV7-2 and TRBJ2-1, with a possible D match to TRBD2 (5 bases). CDR3 length equals 13 residues. V shed 1 base and J shed 6 bases, with 7 bases lying between them. Germline CDR1 is SGHTA and CDR2 is FQGNSA. CDR3 sequence reads: CASSLGGSNEQFF. The CDR3 nucleotides read TGTGCCAGCAGCTTAGGAGGGTCCAATGAGCAGTTCTTC.